This T cell receptor beta chain was sequenced for a study of blood T cells in healthy people across ages. Study outcomes and limitations: TCR beta diversity per million T cells fell roughly linearly with age.

This clonotype showed up just a few times. Its specificity is unknown. PCR was performed a second time for roughly 7 to 11 cycles using a sample-barcoded 5' primer and a J-beta primer mix. The template-switch adaptor, which had 12 random nucleotides, put a tag on each cDNA molecule. Each CDR3 protein is one row after TCRdb ran MiXCR on the 5' RACE reads. The profile covers about 1.1 million distinct CDR3 sequences, with around two fifths appearing a single time and less than 15% taken by the ten largest. Germline-derived CDR1 and CDR2 are LGHNA and YNFKEQ. The V and J ends lost 0 bases and 4 bases respectively, with 12 bases between them. The CDR3 has 15 amino acids.

Source material: blood. The chain has TRBV4-2 and TRBJ1-2, with D possibly TRBD1 on 5 matching bases. The sequence was obtained from a man younger than 35 in good health. Here the CDR3 reads CASSQEAGHIYGYTF. As DNA, the CDR3 is TGTGCCAGCAGCCAAGAAGCCGGACACATCTATGGCTACACCTTC.